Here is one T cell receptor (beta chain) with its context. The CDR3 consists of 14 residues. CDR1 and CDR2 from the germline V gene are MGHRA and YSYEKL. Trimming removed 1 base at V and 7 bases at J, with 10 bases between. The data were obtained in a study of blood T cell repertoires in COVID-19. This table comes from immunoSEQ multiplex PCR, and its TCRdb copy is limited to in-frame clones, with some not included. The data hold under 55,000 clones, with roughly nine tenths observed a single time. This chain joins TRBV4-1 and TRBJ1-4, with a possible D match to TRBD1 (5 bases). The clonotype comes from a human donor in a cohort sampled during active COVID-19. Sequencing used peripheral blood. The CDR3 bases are TGCGCCAGCAGCCAAGGGGGGGGTCGTGAAAAACTGTTTTTT. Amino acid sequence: CASSQGGGREKLFF.